The 11 T cell receptor beta chains reported below all come from one sample, sequenced in a study of OX40 agonist ivuxolimab in advanced cancers. Clones were sequenced by immunoSEQ multiplex PCR, and TCRdb holds only the in-frame ones, with some missing. The repertoire includes about 72,000 clones, about 87% of them detected once, and 1% sits in the top ten. The input for sequencing was CD4+ or CD8+ T cells sorted from blood, taken in a trial of the OX40 agonist ivuxolimab. The origin of the receptors is an adult with an advanced solid tumor such as melanoma, head and neck, liver or kidney cancer.

The chain couples TRBV28 to TRBJ1-2, with D possibly TRBD1 on 5 matching bases. This CDR3 has 13 amino acids. Germline V CDR1 and CDR2: MDHEN, SYDVKM. Trimming shortened V by 6 bases and J by 0 bases, and 8 bases separated the two germline ends. The CDR3 nucleotides are TGTGCCAGCAGCATGACAGCTAACTATGGCTACACCTTC. Encoded protein: CASSMTANYGYTF.

The chain links TRBV6-1 to TRBJ1-5; TRBD1 matches at 8 bases. This CDR3 spans 14 amino acids. In germline, CDR1 is MNHNS, CDR2 SASEGT. V trimming: 11 bases; J trimming: 7 bases; junction bases outside the gene matches: 13. The CDR3 DNA follows: TGTGCCGGGTGGTGGCAGGGGGCAGGGCAGCCCCAGCATTTT. Protein product: CAGWWQGAGQPQHF.

The genes are TRBV19 and TRBJ2-3, with D perhaps TRBD2 (5 bases). This CDR3 is 14 amino acids long. Per the germline V gene, CDR1 is LNHDA and CDR2 is SQIVND (reference sequence). Deletions cut 2 bases from V and 8 bases from J, with 14 bases between. As DNA, the CDR3 is TGTGCCAGTAGTATAAGGCGGCCCGGAGGTACGCAGTATTTT. As protein: CASSIRRPGGTQYF.

The gene calls are TRBV5-1 and TRBJ1-1; D unresolved. The CDR3 sequence is 14 residues long. V dropped 0 bases and J dropped 5 bases, with 11 bases sitting between them. Germline V CDR1 and CDR2: SGHRS, YFSETQ. The CDR3 sequence: CASSLDGEGTEAFF. DNA for the CDR3: TGCGCCAGCAGCTTGGACGGGGAAGGAACTGAAGCTTTCTTT.

The chain uses TRBV18 and TRBJ2-3; D is possibly TRBD2 (5 bases). This CDR3 comprises 14 residues. Trimming took off 3 bases at V and 2 bases at J, with 9 bases between the two ends. The germline CDR1 and CDR2 sequences are KGHSH and LQKENI. The CDR3 spells CASSPRGDTDTQYF. Here the CDR3 DNA reads TGTGCCAGCTCACCCCGGGGAGACACAGATACGCAGTATTTT.

The chain is built from TRBV19 and TRBJ1-5, with unresolved D. Deletions cut 1 base from V and 4 bases from J, with 8 bases between. This CDR3 has 14 residues. Germline V gene lookup returns CDR1 LNHDA and CDR2 SQIVND (reference sequence). CDR3 loop: CASSIARGNQPQHF. CDR3 DNA sequence: TGTGCCAGTAGTATAGCTCGGGGAAATCAGCCCCAGCATTTT.

V gene TRBV19 combines with J gene TRBJ2-4, with a tentative D call TRBD1 (6 bases). V was clipped by 1 base and J by 4 bases, with 17 bases between them. The CDR3 is 17 amino acids. The germline CDR1 and CDR2 sequences are LNHDA and SQIVND (reference sequence). The CDR3 reads CASSIGGAGEGKNIQYF. For the CDR3, the DNA is TGTGCCAGTAGTATAGGAGGGGCAGGGGAAGGAAAAAACATTCAGTACTTC.

The chain uses TRBV6-1 and TRBJ1-3, with no clear D. V gave up 6 bases and J gave up 2 bases, with 8 bases separating them. CDR1 MNHNS and CDR2 SASEGT come from the germline V gene. The CDR3 extends over 13 amino acids. The CDR3 reads CASSRITGNTIYF. CDR3 in DNA: TGTGCCAGCAGCAGGATAACTGGAAACACCATATATTTT.

V gene TRBV7-2 combines with J gene TRBJ2-5, with D perhaps matching TRBD1 (5 bases). There are 16 residues in the CDR3. From germline, CDR1 is SGHTA and CDR2 FQGNSA. V gave up 3 bases and J gave up 5 bases, with 19 bases separating them. The CDR3: CASSFVPSGWRETQYF. The CDR3 bases are TGTGCCAGCAGCTTCGTTCCGTCAGGGTGGCGGGAGACCCAGTACTTC.

This sequence joins TRBV12-5 and TRBJ2-3; D is unresolved. Trimming removed 0 bases from V and 4 bases from J, with 8 bases in between. The CDR3 length is 14 residues. Germline V lookup: CDR1 LGHNT, CDR2 FRNRAP. CDR3 residues: CASGLVQDADTQYF. CDR3 nucleotide sequence: TGTGCTAGTGGTTTGGTCCAGGACGCAGATACGCAGTATTTT.

This chain joins TRBV11-2 and TRBJ2-3, with 7 bases matching TRBD2. Germline CDR1 is SGHAT and CDR2 is FQNNGV. V shed 5 bases and J 2 bases; nucleotides not matched to a gene: 10. The CDR3 extends over 16 amino acids. This CDR3 reads CASSPGASGFTDTQYF. CDR3 coding DNA: TGTGCCAGCAGCCCCGGGGCTAGCGGATTCACAGATACGCAGTATTTT.